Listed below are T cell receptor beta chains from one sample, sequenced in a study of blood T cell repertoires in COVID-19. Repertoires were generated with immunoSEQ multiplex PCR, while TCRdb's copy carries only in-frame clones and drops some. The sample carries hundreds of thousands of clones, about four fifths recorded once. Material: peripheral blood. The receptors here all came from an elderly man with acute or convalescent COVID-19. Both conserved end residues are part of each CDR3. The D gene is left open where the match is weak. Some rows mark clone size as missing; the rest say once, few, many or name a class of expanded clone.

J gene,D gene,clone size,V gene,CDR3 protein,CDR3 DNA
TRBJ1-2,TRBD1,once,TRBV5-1,CASSSLTGNYGYTF,TGCGCCAGCAGCTCCCTGACAGGGAACTATGGCTACACCTTC
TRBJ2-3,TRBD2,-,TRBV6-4,CASSSSGASTDTQYF,TGTGCCAGCAGCTCTAGCGGTGCTAGCACAGATACGCAGTATTTT
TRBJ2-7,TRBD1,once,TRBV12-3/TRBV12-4,CASSRRQGHEQYF,TGTGCCAGCAGCCGAAGACAGGGACACGAGCAGTACTTC
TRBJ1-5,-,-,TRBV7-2,CASSLTVDSNQPQHF,TGTGCCAGCAGCTTGACAGTTGATAGCAATCAGCCCCAGCATTTT
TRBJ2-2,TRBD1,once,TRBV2,CASRWTGSTGELFF,TGTGCCAGCAGGTGGACAGGGTCCACCGGGGAGCTGTTTTTT
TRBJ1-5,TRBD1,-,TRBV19,CASSSPETGALFSNQPQHF,TGTGCCAGTAGTTCGCCGGAGACAGGGGCCCTATTTAGCAATCAGCCCCAGCATTTT
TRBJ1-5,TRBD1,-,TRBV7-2,CASSFLQGGQPQHF,TGTGCCAGCAGCTTTCTTCAGGGGGGTCAGCCCCAGCATTTT
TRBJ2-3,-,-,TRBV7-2,CASENRADTQYF,TGTGCCAGCGAAAACAGGGCAGATACGCAGTATTTT
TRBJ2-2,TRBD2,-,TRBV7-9,CASFPPGGVNTGELFF,TGTGCCAGCTTCCCCCCCGGGGGGGTAAACACCGGGGAGCTGTTTTTT
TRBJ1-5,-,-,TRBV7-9,CASSVYSNQPQHF,TGTGCCAGCAGCGTATATAGCAATCAGCCCCAGCATTTT
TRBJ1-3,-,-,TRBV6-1,CASSEALWAYSGNTIYF,TGTGCCAGCAGTGAAGCGCTTTGGGCTTACTCTGGAAACACCATATATTTT
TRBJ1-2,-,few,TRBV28,CASSLWAGPQGYTF,TGTGCCAGCAGTTTATGGGCAGGGCCGCAAGGCTACACCTTC
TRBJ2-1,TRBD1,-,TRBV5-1,CASSRDPGQGYRNEQFF,TGCGCCAGCAGCCGAGACCCGGGACAGGGGTATAGAAATGAGCAGTTCTTC
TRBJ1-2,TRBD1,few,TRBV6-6,CASSLPDRDHGYTF,TGTGCCAGCAGTCTCCCGGACAGGGACCATGGCTACACCTTC
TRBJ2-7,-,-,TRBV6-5,CASSSDPRVYPYEQYF,TGTGCCAGCAGTTCCGACCCTCGGGTATACCCCTACGAGCAGTACTTC
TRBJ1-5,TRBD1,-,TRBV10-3,CAINSGTGNQPQHF,TGTGCCATCAACTCCGGGACAGGCAATCAGCCCCAGCATTTT
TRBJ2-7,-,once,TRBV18,CASSVRDNSYEQYF,TGTGCCAGCTCAGTCCGGGACAACTCCTACGAGCAGTACTTC
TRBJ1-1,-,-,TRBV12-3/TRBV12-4,CASSLTGNTEAFF,TGTGCCAGCAGTTTGACAGGGAACACTGAAGCTTTCTTT
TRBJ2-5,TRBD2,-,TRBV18,CASSPLTSGQETQYF,TGTGCCAGCTCACCACTTACTAGCGGGCAAGAGACCCAGTACTTC
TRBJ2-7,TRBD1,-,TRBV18,CASSPVGQGYEQYF,TGTGCCAGCTCACCCGTGGGACAGGGCTACGAGCAGTACTTC
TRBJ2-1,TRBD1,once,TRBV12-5,CASGSSGTGYQFF,TGTGCTAGTGGTTCCTCCGGGACAGGGTACCAGTTCTTC
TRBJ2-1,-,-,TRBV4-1,CASSQVWRGYNEQFF,TGCGCCAGCAGCCAAGTCTGGCGGGGCTACAATGAGCAGTTCTTC
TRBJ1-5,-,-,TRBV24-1,CATSDGHQPQHF,TGTGCCACCAGTGATGGGCATCAGCCCCAGCATTTT
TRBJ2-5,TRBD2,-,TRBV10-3,CATSTSGAQETQYF,TGTGCCACTAGTACTAGCGGGGCCCAAGAGACCCAGTACTTC
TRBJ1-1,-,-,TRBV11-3,CASSSDSNTEAFF,TGTGCCAGCAGCTCCGACAGTAACACTGAAGCTTTCTTT
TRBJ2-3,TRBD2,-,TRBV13,CASSLGGLAGGTDTQYF,TGTGCCAGCAGCTTAGGCGGACTAGCGGGGGGCACAGATACGCAGTATTTT